The table lists the clone carrying this T cell receptor beta chain with many counts. As yet, its antigen is unknown. This CDR3 is 12 amino acids long. V was trimmed by 6 bases and J by 0 bases, leaving 6 bases between them. CDR1 ENHRY and CDR2 SYGVKD come from the germline V gene. RNA transcripts yielded amplified TCR beta CDR3 regions. Second-round multiplex PCR came after a first-round RT-PCR that employed HTBI primers. TCRdb called the multiplex PCR reads again in MiXCR, with one record for every CDR3 protein. The table lists roughly 480,000 distinct CDR3 sequences, over 13% of them singletons. This entry is derived from a study of Graves' ophthalmopathy and Graves' hyperthyroidism. Overall study context: The authors collected peripheral blood at initial diagnosis, before any treatment. Overall study results and limits: Detected in blood as well were most expanded thyroid clonotypes with frequency above 0.001. The study's model predicted ophthalmopathy progression at about 68% sensitivity and about 72% specificity.

All donors with ophthalmopathy were recorded as having moderate-to-severe activity, CAS ≥3, NOSPECS ≥4 and a duration under 3 months. Sequenced material: blood. The chain has TRBV10-3 and TRBJ2-7; D gene unclear. The receptor was derived from a woman in her twenties or thirties with Graves' ophthalmopathy. Here the CDR3 DNA reads TGTGCCATCAGGACACACTCCTACGAGCAGTACTTC. Protein: CAIRTHSYEQYF.